This T cell receptor beta chain stems from a study of beta chain features in type 1 diabetes. Study results and caveats: Within each of all four CD4+ subsets, Type 1 diabetes patients had TCRB CDR3s that were moderately but significantly shorter. Insertion counts at VDJ junctions were lower in type 1 diabetes patients, who also showed more deletions there.

Comment on this clone: The antigen is unknown.

A single heparinised draw of approximately 0.11 L on average was taken per donor. Cells sorted by CD45RO/CCR7/CD25/CD127/CD95/CD27 comprised CD4+ naive, central memory, regulatory and stem cell-like memory cells. V gave up 6 bases and J gave up 2 bases; unmatched junction bases: 6. The CDR3 length is 14 residues. CDR1 and CDR2 from the germline V gene are MDHEN and SYDVKM. The investigators reverse transcribed all of the isolated RNA, so they sequenced expressed TCRB transcripts. Only in-frame clones appear in the TCRdb table, and some are missing; sequencing was by immunoSEQ multiplex PCR. The sample has 900,000 or so clones; about a sixth are singletons.

Sequencing was performed on naive CD4+ T cells from blood. The sequence derives from a woman aged 18-29 years in good health. V gene TRBV28 combines with J gene TRBJ2-7; 8 nucleotides align to TRBD1. CDR3 bases: TGTGCCAGCAGGTTGACAGGGGTCGCCTACGAGCAGTACTTC. It translates to CASRLTGVAYEQYF.